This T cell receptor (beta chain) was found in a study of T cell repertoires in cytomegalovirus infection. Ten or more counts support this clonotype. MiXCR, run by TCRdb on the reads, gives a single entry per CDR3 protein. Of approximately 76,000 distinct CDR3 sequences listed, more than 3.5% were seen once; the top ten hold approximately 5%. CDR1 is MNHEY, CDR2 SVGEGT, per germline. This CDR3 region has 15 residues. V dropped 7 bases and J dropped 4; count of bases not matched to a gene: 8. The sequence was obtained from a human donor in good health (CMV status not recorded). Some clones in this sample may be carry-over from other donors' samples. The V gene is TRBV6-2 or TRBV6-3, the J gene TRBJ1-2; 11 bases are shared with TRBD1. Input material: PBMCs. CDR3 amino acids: CASTPDRGLLYGYTF. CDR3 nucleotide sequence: TGTGCCAGCACCCCGGACAGGGGGCTGCTCTATGGCTACACCTTC.